This T cell receptor (beta chain) was identified during a study of Ad26.COV2.S vaccination and SARS-CoV-2 variants. The treatment: about 20 received Ad26.COV2.S at low or high dose, single or two shots; roughly five received placebo; per-sample allocation not given. Repertoires come from day 63 after the first vaccine or placebo injection. Trimming took off 3 bases at V and 5 bases at J, with 20 bases between the two ends. Germline values: CDR1 SGHTS, CDR2 YDEGEE. This CDR3 has 16 residues. TCRdb keeps only in-frame clones here, not all; method: immunoSEQ multiplex PCR. The table records almost 400,000 clones, roughly 90% of them present only once.

This clonotype originated in a person aged 18-60 years who received the Ad26.COV2.S COVID-19 vaccine or a placebo. The genes are TRBV5-8 and TRBJ2-5; tentative D call: TRBD2 (6 bases). Sequenced here: peripheral blood, sampled in a trial of Ad26.COV2.S vaccine versus placebo. CDR3 sequence reads: CASSWGVTTDTETQYF. The CDR3 DNA sequence: TGTGCCAGCAGCTGGGGGGTAACGACAGATACGGAGACCCAGTACTTC. Drawing the rest from reference TRBV5-8 and TRBJ2-5, the complete variable domain is EAGVTQSPTHLIKTRGQQATLRCSPISGHTSVYWYQQALGLGLQFLLWYDEGEERNRGNFPPRFSGRQFPNYSSELNVNALELEDSALYLCASSWGVTTDTETQYFGPGTRLLVL.